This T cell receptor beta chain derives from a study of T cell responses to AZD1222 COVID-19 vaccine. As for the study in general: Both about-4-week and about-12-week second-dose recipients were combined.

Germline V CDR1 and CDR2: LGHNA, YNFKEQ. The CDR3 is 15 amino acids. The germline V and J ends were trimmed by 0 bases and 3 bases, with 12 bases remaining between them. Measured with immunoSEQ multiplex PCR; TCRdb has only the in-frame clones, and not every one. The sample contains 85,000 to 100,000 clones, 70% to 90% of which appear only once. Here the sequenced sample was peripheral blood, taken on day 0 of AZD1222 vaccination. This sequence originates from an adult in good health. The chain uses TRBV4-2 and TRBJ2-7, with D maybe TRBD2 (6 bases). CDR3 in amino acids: CASSQDAGPIYEQYF. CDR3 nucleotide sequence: TGTGCCAGCAGCCAAGATGCGGGGCCGATCTACGAGCAGTACTTC.